This TCR beta chain was sequenced in a study of blood T cells in healthy people across ages. Total RNA, at least 6 micrograms per sample, was extracted from PBMCs. The study, taken as a whole, reports: Fewer expanded clones and more diversity marked long-lived versus aged donors.

Together with a sample-barcoded 5' primer, a J-beta primer mix was included in a second PCR lasting 7 to 11 cycles. Sequencing yielded, for each sample, at least 2.5 million paired-end reads carrying CDR3. One entry per CDR3 protein results from TCRdb running MiXCR on the 5' RACE reads. The sample includes about 1.6 million distinct CDR3 sequences, 34% of them seen just once. This clonotype was observed a few times. Its specificity is not known. This sequence was found in a woman in her thirties in good health. Source material: blood.

CDR3 coding DNA: TGTGCCAGCAACTTCTTTAAGGGCTCTGAAGCTTTCTTT. It specifies CASNFFKGSEAFF. This chain connects TRBV7-9 to TRBJ1-1; D ambiguous. This CDR3 region has 13 residues. Per germline, CDR1 SEHNR and CDR2 FQNEAQ (reference sequence). The germline V and J ends were trimmed by 7 bases and 6 bases, with 15 bases remaining between them. The full variable domain, completed using reference TRBV7-9 and TRBJ1-1, is DTGVSQNPRHKITKRGQNVTFRCDPISEHNRLYWYRQTLGQGPEFLTYFQNEAQLEKSRLLSDRFSAERPKGSFSTLEIQRTEQGDSAMYLCASNFFKGSEAFFGQGTRLTVV.